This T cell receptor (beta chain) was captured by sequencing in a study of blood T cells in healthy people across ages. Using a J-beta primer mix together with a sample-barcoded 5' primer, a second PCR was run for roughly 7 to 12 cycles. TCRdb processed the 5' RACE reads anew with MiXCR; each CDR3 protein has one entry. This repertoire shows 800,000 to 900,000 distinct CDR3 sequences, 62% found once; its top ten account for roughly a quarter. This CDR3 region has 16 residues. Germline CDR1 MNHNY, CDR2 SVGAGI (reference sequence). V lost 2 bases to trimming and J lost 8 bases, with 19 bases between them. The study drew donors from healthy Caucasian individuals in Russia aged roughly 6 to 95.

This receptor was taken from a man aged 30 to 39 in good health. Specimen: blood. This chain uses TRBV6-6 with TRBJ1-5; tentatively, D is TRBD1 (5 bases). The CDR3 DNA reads TGTGCCAGCAGTTACCCCGAGCTGGAGGGGAGGAAGCCCCAGCATTTT. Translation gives CASSYPELEGRKPQHF.